The 17 T cell receptor beta chains below come from one sample, sequenced in a study of Graves' ophthalmopathy and Graves' hyperthyroidism. Using RNA transcripts, the TCR beta CDR3 regions were amplified. First-round RT-PCR employed HTBI primers, with a second-round multiplex PCR after it. MiXCR was run by TCRdb on the multiplex PCR reads, yielding one entry per CDR3 protein. The sample includes 620,000 or so distinct CDR3 sequences, about 24% of them seen just once. Sample: peripheral blood. All receptors derive from a woman under 30 with stable Graves' hyperthyroidism. Some clones in this sample may be carry-over from other donors' samples.

This chain links TRBV20-1 with TRBJ1-2; TRBD1 is a possible D gene (5 bases). CDR3 length: 17 residues. Germline assignment: CDR1 DFQATT and CDR2 SNEGSKA (reference sequence). Trimming took off 1 base at V and 7 bases at J, with 25 bases between the two ends. The CDR3 DNA reads as TGCAGTGCTAGAGTTCGGGGCGGGCTCTTGACTATTGGTGGCTACACCTTC. This codes for CSARVRGGLLTIGGYTF.

This clonotype was observed many times. V gene TRBV6-1 combines with J gene TRBJ2-5; a weak D match, TRBD2 (6 bases). V dropped 10 bases and J dropped 0 bases, with 15 bases sitting between them. In germline, CDR1 is MNHNS, CDR2 SASEGT. The CDR3 is 14 residues long. DNA for the CDR3: TGTGCCACCGGACCGGAGGGTAACCAAGAGACCCAGTACTTC. This translates into CATGPEGNQETQYF.

With regard to this clonotype: Since a much larger clone is just one base distant, this may be a read error. The chain has TRBV30 and TRBJ1-5; 8 bases map to TRBD1. CDR3 length: 14 residues. Germline CDR1 and CDR2: GTSNPN and SVGIG (reference sequence). CDR3 DNA: TGTTCCTGGAGTGGTGGACAGGGTCGTCAGCCCCAGCATTTT. Translation gives CSWSGGQGRQPQHF.

A remark on this clonotype: At one end the junction does not follow the germline gene, possibly because of a read error. V is TRBV11-2 and J is TRBJ2-7; TRBD2 agrees at 9 bases. Looked up from germline, CDR1 is SGHAT and CDR2 is FQNNGV. The CDR3 covers 14 residues. CDR3 sequence reads: CASSESGGTYGQYF. The CDR3 region has the DNA TGTGCCAGCAGCGAAAGCGGGGGGACCTACGGGCAGTACTTC.

This clonotype was observed a handful of times. The chain employs TRBV12-3 or TRBV12-4 and TRBJ2-4; D remains ambiguous. CDR3 size: 13 residues. The V end was cut by 3 bases, the J end by 0 bases, with 3 bases between. CDR3 residues: CASSFLAKNIQYF. CDR3 nucleotides: TGTGCCAGCAGTTTTTTAGCCAAAAACATTCAGTACTTC.

Many counts were recorded for this clonotype. The chain links TRBV4-2 to TRBJ2-7, with 12 bases that match TRBD2. The CDR3 runs 15 residues. V trimming: 0 bases; J trimming: 6 bases; junction bases outside the gene matches: 3. In germline, CDR1 is LGHNA, CDR2 YNFKEQ. The CDR3: CASSQDLAGGGEQYF. The CDR3 nucleotides are TGTGCCAGCAGCCAAGATCTAGCGGGAGGGGGCGAGCAGTACTTC.

V and J are TRBV10-3 and TRBJ1-1; the match to TRBD1 covers 7 bases. J gave up 4 bases and V 11 bases, and 7 bases lay outside the gene matches. The CDR3 runs 12 residues. CDR1 and CDR2 from the germline V gene are ENHRY and SYGVKD. CDR3 sequence (DNA): TGTGCCGCAGGGGGAGGGGGCACTGAAGCTTTCTTT. Translating it yields CAAGGGGTEAFF.

This clonotype was picked up many times. This chain connects TRBV6-5 to TRBJ1-3, with 7 positions matching TRBD1. Germline lookup yields CDR1 MNHEY and CDR2 SVGAGI. J gave up 4 bases and V 4 bases, and 7 bases lay outside the gene matches. The CDR3 loop spans 15 amino acids. The CDR3 coding sequence is TGTGCCAGCAGTTTCAGGGCGGGACAGGGAAACACCATATATTTT. Its translation is CASSFRAGQGNTIYF.

This clonotype has at least ten counts. At one of its ends the junction is not consistent with the germline gene, which may arise from a read error. The chain recombines TRBV5-1 with TRBJ2-7; D gene unclear. Germline lookup yields CDR1 SGHRS and CDR2 YFSETQ. This CDR3 is 12 amino acids long. CDR3 in amino acids: CASSFDLYEQYF. CDR3 bases: TGTGCCAGCAGTTTTGACCTTTACGAGCAGTACTTC.

Comment on this clonotype: A single base separates this from a much larger clone, so it may be a read error. The V gene is TRBV27, the J gene TRBJ1-3; D not resolved. The CDR3 is 16 amino acids. Germline loops: CDR1 MNHEY, CDR2 SMNVEV (reference sequence). In DNA form, the CDR3 reads TGTGCCAGCAGTCTGGAACTAAAGGATGTGGGAAACGCCATATATTTT. Protein sequence: CASSLELKDVGNAIYF.

Many counts were recorded for this clonotype. This rearrangement joins TRBV4-1 to TRBJ1-5; D gene unclear. The germline V and J ends were trimmed by 0 bases and 0 bases, with 12 bases remaining between them. The CDR3 has 17 amino acids. The germline gives CDR1 MGHRA, CDR2 YSYEKL. The CDR3 reads CASSQEGYVDSNQPQHF. The CDR3 DNA reads as TGCGCCAGCAGCCAAGAGGGGTATGTTGATAGCAATCAGCCCCAGCATTTT.

This clonotype was counted ten times or more. The rearrangement joins TRBV12-3 or TRBV12-4 to TRBJ1-5; D gene ambiguous. With 8 bases removed from V and 2 bases from J, the gap between germline ends came to 7 bases. This CDR3 has 12 residues. Here the CDR3 reads CASGLGNQPQHF. In DNA, the CDR3 is TGTGCCAGCGGGTTGGGCAATCAGCCCCAGCATTTT.

This clonotype was counted a few times. The chain joins TRBV6-1 to TRBJ2-7; D may be TRBD1 (6 bases). CDR3 size: 13 residues. V was trimmed by 8 bases and J by 0 bases, leaving 11 bases between them. Germline CDR1 MNHNS, CDR2 SASEGT. DNA for the CDR3: TGTGCCAGCGCTGCCAGGGGCTCCTACGAGCAGTACTTC. The encoded protein is CASAARGSYEQYF.

This clonotype was counted only a few times. J is TRBJ1-1 and V is TRBV19; no firm D call. Looked up from germline, CDR1 is LNHDA and CDR2 is SQIVND (reference sequence). Between the trimmed V and J ends, which lost 1 base and 1 base, there was a span of 7 bases. The CDR3 extends over 14 amino acids. CDR3 sequence: CASSIGRTNTEAFF. The CDR3, as DNA: TGTGCCAGTAGTATAGGACGGACGAACACTGAAGCTTTCTTT.

This clonotype came up a few times. The V call is TRBV6-1, the J call TRBJ2-5; D is ambiguous. The CDR3 is 12 residues long. Trimming removed 4 bases from V and 5 bases from J, with 8 bases in between. Looked up from germline, CDR1 is MNHNS and CDR2 is SASEGT. This CDR3 is CASSGFGETQYF. The CDR3 nucleotides read TGTGCCAGCAGTGGCTTCGGGGAGACCCAGTACTTC.

There are many counts of this clonotype. The chain uses TRBV12-3 or TRBV12-4 and TRBJ1-1, with 8 nucleotides matching TRBD1. The CDR3 consists of 14 residues. V lost 1 base and J lost 3; bases outside the gene matches: 1. The CDR3 loop is CASSLGRGHTEAFF. CDR3 nucleotides: TGTGCCAGCAGTTTAGGCAGGGGGCACACTGAAGCTTTCTTT.

This clonotype has at least ten counts. CDR3: CASSLTGGLYEQYF. CDR3 nucleotide sequence: TGTGCCAGCAGTTTGACAGGGGGCCTCTACGAGCAGTACTTC. This chain uses TRBV12-3 or TRBV12-4 with TRBJ2-7; the match to TRBD1 covers 10 bases. The CDR3 totals 14 residues. V shed 3 bases, J shed 3 bases, and the junction held 2 bases outside the gene matches.